This TCR beta chain was identified during a study of PD-1 blockade in classical Hodgkin lymphoma. Study-wide background: The study gave patients nivolumab 3 mg/kg intravenously every 2 weeks.

The ends lost 5 bases at V and 4 bases at J; junction bases unmatched: 7. The CDR3 loop spans 14 amino acids. Germline V CDR1 and CDR2: MDHEN, SYDVKM. Relapse after autologous stem cell transplantation occurred in every patient, and brentuximab vedotin exposure varied. Study conclusions and caveats: Before treatment, complete responders showed about the same diversity as newly diagnosed patients.

Some clones are missing from TCRdb's copy, which holds only in-frame ones; the method was immunoSEQ multiplex PCR. Of some 21,000 clones listed, about two thirds are singletons. A note on this clone: The antigen remains undetermined.

The receptor was derived from a human donor with classical Hodgkin lymphoma. The source was peripheral blood mononuclear cells (PBMCs), collected at baseline. The chain employs TRBV28 and TRBJ1-2; TRBD1 agrees at 7 bases. CDR3 protein: CASSPGTAIYGYTF. The CDR3, as DNA: TGTGCCAGCAGTCCCGGGACAGCGATCTATGGCTACACCTTC.